Below are 25 T cell receptor beta chains sequenced from a single sample in a study of cytomegalovirus exposure and HLA in healthy donors. PCR involved 60 Vbeta and 13 Jbeta primers. TCRdb keeps only in-frame clones here, not all; method: immunoSEQ multiplex PCR. The table includes roughly 100,000 clones, roughly 75% detected once. Material: PBMCs. The receptor set was obtained from a woman aged 55-70 years in good health and CMV-seronegative.

The gene calls are TRBV7-9 and TRBJ1-1, with D maybe TRBD1 (6 bases). Germline CDR1 reads SEHNR; CDR2 reads FQNEAQ (reference sequence). The CDR3 sequence is 14 residues long. Trimming took off 2 bases at V and 5 bases at J, with 12 bases between the two ends. CDR3 loop: CASSLLQGSTEAFF. For the CDR3, the DNA is TGTGCCAGCAGCTTATTACAGGGAAGTACTGAAGCTTTCTTT.

The chain has TRBV9 and TRBJ1-6, with 7 positions matching TRBD1. CDR1 and CDR2 (germline): SGDLS, YYNGEE. The CDR3 consists of 14 residues. V shed 4 bases and J 10 bases; nucleotides not matched to a gene: 8. The CDR3 DNA reads TGTGCCAGCAGCATCAGGGGGGAAGGATCACCCCTCCACTTT. Translation gives CASSIRGEGSPLHF. Looking up the rest from reference TRBV9 and TRBJ1-6 gives the full variable domain: DSGVTQTPKHLITATGQRVTLRCSPRSGDLSVYWYQQSLDQGLQFLIQYYNGEERAKGNILERFSAQQFPDLHSELNLSSLELGDSALYFCASSIRGEGSPLHFGNGTRLTVT.

This sequence joins TRBV5-6 and TRBJ2-3; D uncertain. Germline CDR1 SGHDT, CDR2 YYEEEE. Trimming left V 0 bases short and J 4 bases short, with 6 bases between. The CDR3 length is 13 residues. CDR3 loop: CASSLGSSDTQYF. In nucleotides, the CDR3 is TGTGCCAGCAGCTTGGGTTCCTCAGATACGCAGTATTTT.

The chain uses TRBV19 and TRBJ1-5, with 9 bases aligning to TRBD1. CDR1 is LNHDA and CDR2 is SQIVND in the germline V gene (reference sequence). V lost 7 bases and J lost 3; bases outside the gene matches: 7. The CDR3 has 15 residues. In DNA form, the CDR3 reads TGTGCCAGTACCCCGGGACAGGGTTACAATCAGCCCCAGCATTTT. Amino acids: CASTPGQGYNQPQHF.

The chain employs TRBV19 and TRBJ2-7; D is perhaps TRBD2 (6 bases). This CDR3 has 15 residues. Trimming took off 2 bases at V and 1 base at J, with 12 bases between the two ends. Per germline, CDR1 LNHDA and CDR2 SQIVND (reference sequence). Written as DNA, the CDR3 is TGTGCCAGTAGTATATCAGCGGGCCCTTCCTACGAGCAGTACTTC. This sequence encodes CASSISAGPSYEQYF. The variable domain in full, with the rest retrieved from reference TRBV19 and TRBJ2-7, is DGGITQSPKYLFRKEGQNVTLSCEQNLNHDAMYWYRQDPGQGLRLIYYSQIVNDFQKGDIAEGYSVSREKKESFPLTVTSAQKNPTAFYLCASSISAGPSYEQYFGPGTRLTVT.

This chain uses TRBV6-5 with TRBJ1-2; 9 positions match TRBD1. The CDR3 has 13 amino acids. Germline V gene sequence: CDR1 MNHEY, CDR2 SVGAGI. V dropped 6 bases and J dropped 8; count of bases not matched to a gene: 7. The CDR3 spells CASRLDRGDGYTF. CDR3 DNA sequence: TGTGCCAGCAGATTGGACAGGGGCGACGGCTACACCTTC.

This rearrangement joins TRBV7-9 to TRBJ2-5; a weak D match, TRBD2 (5 bases). This CDR3 is 14 amino acids long. Germline V lookup: CDR1 SEHNR, CDR2 FQNEAQ (reference sequence). The germline V and J ends were trimmed by 2 bases and 4 bases, with 11 bases remaining between them. The CDR3, as DNA: TGTGCCAGCAGCTTAAGCGGCCGGGGAGAGACCCAGTACTTC. Translation gives CASSLSGRGETQYF. The full variable domain, in which reference TRBV7-9 and TRBJ2-5 provide the parts outside the CDR3, is DTGVSQNPRHKITKRGQNVTFRCDPISEHNRLYWYRQTLGQGPEFLTYFQNEAQLEKSRLLSDRFSAERPKGSFSTLEIQRTEQGDSAMYLCASSLSGRGETQYFGPGTRLLVL.

V gene TRBV7-2 combines with J gene TRBJ2-1, with TRBD1 matching over 7 bases. The germline CDR1 and CDR2 sequences are SGHTA and FQGNSA. V shed 3 bases, J shed 5 bases, and the junction held 13 bases outside the gene matches. This CDR3 has 17 residues. The CDR3 DNA reads TGTGCCAGCAGCTTTAGAGCACAGGGGTTGGGGGACAATGAGCAGTTCTTC. Translation: CASSFRAQGLGDNEQFF.

The chain is built from TRBV6-1 and TRBJ2-1, with 15 bases lining up with TRBD2. Trimming took 6 bases from V and 7 from J; bases not matched to a gene: 1. The V gene's germline CDR1 is MNHNS and CDR2 SASEGT. There are 14 residues in the CDR3. In nucleotides, the CDR3 is TGTGCCAGCAGGGGACTAGCGGGAGGTAATGAGCAGTTCTTC. Protein sequence: CASRGLAGGNEQFF.

This sequence joins TRBV7-8 and TRBJ2-5; D possibly corresponds to TRBD1 (6 bases). V lost 5 bases to trimming and J lost 2 bases, with 9 bases between them. The CDR3 is 13 residues long. CDR1 SGHVS and CDR2 FQNEAQ come from the germline V gene. Here the CDR3 reads CASSPGQQETQYF. CDR3 nucleotides: TGTGCCAGCAGCCCCGGACAGCAAGAGACCCAGTACTTC.

The V and J genes are TRBV9 and TRBJ2-3; tentative D call: TRBD2 (6 bases). The V gene's germline CDR1 is SGDLS and CDR2 YYNGEE. Between the trimmed V and J ends, which lost 4 bases and 1 base, there was a span of 10 bases. The CDR3 sequence is 14 residues long. DNA of the CDR3: TGTGCCAGCAGCCTAACGGGGGGCACAGATACGCAGTATTTT. Translation: CASSLTGGTDTQYF.

A single count supports this clone. The DNA of the CDR3 is TGTGCCAGCAGTGAGCGGGGGGGCTCCTACAATGAGCAGTTCTTC. Its translation is CASSERGGSYNEQFF. The V and J genes are TRBV6-4 and TRBJ2-1, with TRBD2 matching 9 bases. After removal of 3 bases from V and 0 bases from J, the junction contained 0 bases not matched to a gene. The V gene's germline CDR1 is MRHNA and CDR2 SNTAGT. The CDR3 spans 15 residues.

J is TRBJ1-1 and V is TRBV5-1; 7 bases match TRBD1. Germline CDR1 and CDR2: SGHRS and YFSETQ. V dropped 4 bases and J dropped 0; count of bases not matched to a gene: 3. CDR3 length equals 14 residues. CDR3 amino acids: CASSLTGLNTEAFF. In DNA, the CDR3 is TGCGCCAGCAGCCTGACAGGGCTGAACACTGAAGCTTTCTTT.

CDR3 coding DNA: TGTGCCAGCAGTACCACAGGGATCACTGAAGCTTTCTTT. This sequence encodes CASSTTGITEAFF. V is TRBV6-6 and J is TRBJ1-1; D is perhaps TRBD1 (6 bases). The V and J ends lost 5 bases and 4 bases respectively, with 11 bases between them. CDR3 length: 13 amino acids. Looked up from germline, CDR1 is MNHNY and CDR2 is SVGAGI (reference sequence).

The chain is built from TRBV5-1 and TRBJ1-4; 8 nucleotides align to TRBD1. This CDR3 has 16 residues. V was pared by 0 bases and J by 3 bases, with 4 bases of the junction left unmatched. CDR1 is SGHRS and CDR2 is YFSETQ in the germline V gene. Here the CDR3 reads CASSLGQGPANEKLFF. CDR3 nucleotides: TGCGCCAGCAGCTTGGGACAGGGGCCGGCTAATGAAAAACTGTTTTTT.

The V call is TRBV27, the J call TRBJ1-2; 7 bases are a match to TRBD1. The V and J ends lost 6 bases and 8 bases, in that order; junction bases with no gene match: 9. CDR1 and CDR2 from the germline V gene are MNHEY and SMNVEV (reference sequence). The CDR3 totals 13 residues. As DNA, the CDR3 is TGTGCCAGCAGCCTGGGGGGACAGCACGGCTACACCTTC. Translation: CASSLGGQHGYTF.

The chain recombines TRBV6-5 with TRBJ2-7; the D gene is possibly TRBD2 (5 bases). Germline lookup yields CDR1 MNHEY and CDR2 SVGAGI. The CDR3 spans 11 residues. With 8 bases removed from V and 5 bases from J, the gap between germline ends came to 10 bases. CDR3 bases: TGTGCCAGCCGCTTCGGGGACGAGCAGTACTTC. It translates to CASRFGDEQYF.

The chain couples TRBV5-4 to TRBJ2-7; weak D call: TRBD2 (8 bases). V gave up 4 bases and J gave up 4 bases, with 15 bases separating them. Looked up from germline, CDR1 is SGHNT and CDR2 is YYREEE (reference sequence). This CDR3 contains 14 residues. The CDR3 loop is CASSPGGTVYEQYF. The CDR3 DNA sequence: TGTGCCAGCAGCCCGGGAGGGACAGTATACGAGCAGTACTTC.

Notes on this clone: One end of the junction does not line up with germline, which may come from a read error. V and J are TRBV6-5 and TRBJ2-3; D is possibly TRBD2 (5 bases). The germline V gene encodes CDR1 MNHEY and CDR2 SVGAGI. There are 16 residues in the CDR3. The CDR3: CASRYEGPPGTDTQYF. CDR3 coding DNA: TGTGCCAGCCGTTACGAAGGACCCCCGGGGACAGATACGCAGTATTTT.

This chain connects TRBV10-3 to TRBJ2-5; D is possibly TRBD2 (5 bases). CDR3 length equals 12 residues. The germline V and J ends were trimmed by 10 bases and 5 bases, with 14 bases remaining between them. Germline V gene sequence: CDR1 ENHRY, CDR2 SYGVKD. The CDR3 region is CATSSPGETQYF. In DNA, the CDR3 is TGTGCCACCTCCAGCCCGGGGGAGACCCAGTACTTC.

A single count supports this clone. The gene calls are TRBV7-2 and TRBJ2-3, with D unresolved. The V and J ends lost 3 bases and 1 base respectively, with 5 bases between them. The V gene's germline CDR1 is SGHTA and CDR2 FQGNSA. The CDR3 totals 13 residues. The CDR3 sequence: CASSFIGTDTQYF. For the CDR3, the DNA is TGTGCCAGCAGCTTTATCGGCACAGATACGCAGTATTTT.

This chain links TRBV7-8 with TRBJ1-2; D possibly corresponds to TRBD1 (5 bases). Germline CDR1 reads SGHVS; CDR2 reads FQNEAQ. The CDR3 is 14 amino acids. V was pared by 0 bases and J by 7 bases, with 12 bases between. CDR3 DNA: TGTGCCAGCAGCTTAGCTGTATCGGGGGTTGGCTACACCTTC. It encodes CASSLAVSGVGYTF.

The chain couples TRBV30 to TRBJ1-2; D call uncertain. The CDR3 contains 11 residues. CDR1 GTSNPN and CDR2 SVGIG come from the germline V gene (reference sequence). Trimming left V 2 bases short and J 9 bases short, with 10 bases between. The CDR3 protein is CAWSNRGSYTF. CDR3 in DNA: TGTGCCTGGAGTAACCGGGGAAGCTACACCTTC.

The J gene is TRBJ1-2, the V gene TRBV2, with a weak D call TRBD1 (5 bases). The CDR3 covers 14 residues. V lost 1 base and J 5 bases, leaving 11 bases between the germline ends. Germline V gene lookup returns CDR1 SNHLY and CDR2 FYNNEI. The CDR3 protein is CASSEGEGRYGYTF. The CDR3 nucleotides are TGTGCCAGCAGTGAAGGGGAGGGGAGATATGGCTACACCTTC.

The count of this clone is one. The gene calls are TRBV7-2 and TRBJ2-7; TRBD1 might be the D (6 bases). Germline CDR1 is SGHTA and CDR2 is FQGNSA. V dropped 3 bases and J dropped 4 bases, with 16 bases sitting between them. CDR3 length: 15 residues. The CDR3, as DNA: TGTGCCAGCAGCTTTGATGGCAGGGGTACGTACGAGCAGTACTTC. It specifies CASSFDGRGTYEQYF.